This T cell receptor beta chain was identified during a study of cytomegalovirus exposure and HLA in healthy donors. Study at large: One earlier analysis, a look at 150 million to 200 million T cells, found fewer than 140 million unique TCR beta sequences. Early release data held tens of millions of unique TCRs from HLA-typed donors. Genotyping showed roughly 81% of 300 to 450 donors falling in the Caucasian-associated ancestry cluster. Study-level results: The study assumed roughly uniform donor sequencing depth for presence/absence analyses.

This clone was seen just once. The antigen remains undetermined. The PCR ran on 60 Vbeta and 13 Jbeta primers. Method: immunoSEQ multiplex PCR; TCRdb's copy keeps in-frame clones and lacks some. Of 120,000 or so clones listed, around 76% are singletons. J was trimmed by 3 bases and V by 2 bases; bases with no gene match: 1. The CDR3 length is 15 residues. CDR1 is SGHRS and CDR2 is YFSETQ in the germline V gene. V usage is TRBV5-1 and J usage is TRBJ2-1, with TRBD2 identical over 11 bases. The source material was PBMCs. The TCR was taken from a man aged 25 to 40 in good health and CMV-seropositive. In DNA form, the CDR3 reads TGCGCCAGCAGCTTAACTAGCGGGGGCTACAATGAGCAGTTCTTC. It is translated as CASSLTSGGYNEQFF.